A single T cell receptor beta chain is shown here with its context. The data were produced by immunoSEQ multiplex PCR, yet TCRdb's version contains in-frame clones alone and is incomplete. The sample yields more than 15,000 clones, 70% to 85% seen once. This entry is derived from a study of somatic mutations in cytotoxic T cells in rheumatoid arthritis. Once isolated by positive magnetic bead selection, the CD4+ and CD8+ cells had their purity checked by flow cytometry. Germline-derived CDR1 and CDR2 are SGHDT and YYEEEE. V shed 4 bases and J 9 bases; nucleotides not matched to a gene: 10. The CDR3 runs to 16 residues.

The receptor comes from an adult with rheumatoid arthritis. Source material: CD8+ T cells sorted from blood. The rearrangement joins TRBV5-6 to TRBJ2-1; 13 bases align to TRBD2. CDR3 amino acids: CASSGGLLAGGFEQFF. DNA for the CDR3: TGTGCCAGCAGCGGGGGGTTACTAGCGGGAGGGTTTGAGCAGTTCTTC.